These T cell receptor beta chains were read from a single sample in a study of OX40 agonist ivuxolimab in advanced cancers. TCRdb's copy holds only in-frame clones and misses some; the assay was immunoSEQ multiplex PCR. The table includes approximately 71,000 clones, around 94% detected once. The sequences come from CD4+ or CD8+ T cells sorted from blood, collected in a trial of the OX40 agonist ivuxolimab. All receptors come from an adult with an advanced solid tumor such as melanoma, head and neck, liver or kidney cancer. The CDR3 runs from the conserved cysteine through the conserved F or W. D genes are given only for firm matches. Clone size appears in some rows only: once, few, many, or a class for an expanded clone.

clone size	V gene	D gene	J gene	CDR3 DNA	CDR3 protein
NA	TRBV27	TRBD2	TRBJ2-1	TGTGCCAGCAGACCGGGACTAGCCCGGGAAGAGCAGTTCTTC	CASRPGLAREEQFF
NA	TRBV5-1	NA	TRBJ2-2	TGCGCCAGCAGCTTGGTGGGGGCCGGGGAGCTGTTTTTT	CASSLVGAGELFF
NA	TRBV9	TRBD1	TRBJ1-6	TGTGCCAGCACCCACCAGGAGACAGGGGAAAATTCACCCCTCCACTTT	CASTHQETGENSPLHF
NA	TRBV6-5	NA	TRBJ2-1	TGTGCCAGCAGTCCACTTGGTAGCGGTAATGAGCAGTTCTTC	CASSPLGSGNEQFF
NA	TRBV5-8	TRBD1	TRBJ2-5	TGTGCCAGCAGCTTGGCTTGGACAGGGTCCCCGCTTGTACAAGAGACCCAGTACTTC	CASSLAWTGSPLVQETQYF
NA	TRBV11-3	NA	TRBJ1-1	TGTGCCAGCAGCTCCCACCGAGGAGGGAACACTGAAGCTTTCTTT	CASSSHRGGNTEAFF
NA	TRBV9	NA	TRBJ2-5	TGTGCCAGCAGCCCGACAGGGAGGGAAGAGACCCAGTACTTC	CASSPTGREETQYF
NA	TRBV4-3	NA	TRBJ2-2	TGCGCCAGCAGCCAAGAAGGGGGGCCCGGGGAGCTGTTTTTT	CASSQEGGPGELFF
NA	TRBV7-2	NA	TRBJ2-7	TGTGCCAGCAGCTCGGCCAGGGGCTACTCCTACGAGCAGTACTTC	CASSSARGYSYEQYF
NA	TRBV14	NA	TRBJ2-3	TGTGCCAGCAGCCCCGGTCCGGCTAGTGGCACAGATACGCAGTATTTT	CASSPGPASGTDTQYF
NA	TRBV27	TRBD1	TRBJ1-2	TGTGCCAGCGGAGGACAGGGGCTGTTTGGCTACACCTTC	CASGGQGLFGYTF
NA	TRBV27	NA	TRBJ1-2	TGTGCCAGCAGTTTGTTACCGTTAGATTATGGCTACACCTTC	CASSLLPLDYGYTF
NA	TRBV6-6	TRBD1	TRBJ2-1	TGTGCCAGCAGTAACACAGGGGTCCCCTACAATGAGCAGTTCTTC	CASSNTGVPYNEQFF
once	TRBV6-5	NA	TRBJ2-7	TGTGCCAGCAGTTTACGGGGGCTCCGCTCCTACGAGCAGTACTTC	CASSLRGLRSYEQYF
NA	TRBV15	NA	TRBJ2-5	TGTGCCACCAGCAGAGGACGGGGCTGGGAGACCCAGTACTTC	CATSRGRGWETQYF
NA	TRBV5-1	TRBD1	TRBJ1-2	TGCGCCAGCAGCTTAACAACAGGGGGCGGGTATGGCTACACCTTC	CASSLTTGGGYGYTF
NA	TRBV27	NA	TRBJ2-1	TGTGCCAGCAGTTTAAGCCTCGCTTGGAGCTCCTACAATGAGCAGTTCTTC	CASSLSLAWSSYNEQFF
NA	TRBV27	NA	TRBJ2-1	TGTGCCAGCAGTTTCGGACTAGAGCAGTTCTTC	CASSFGLEQFF
few	TRBV7-8	NA	TRBJ1-5	TGTGCCAGCAGCTCCGGGCCGGCAGGGAATCAGCCCCAGCATTTT	CASSSGPAGNQPQHF
NA	TRBV6-5	TRBD1	TRBJ1-2	TGTGCCAGCAGTCCCGGACAGGGGTCATATGGCTACACCTTC	CASSPGQGSYGYTF
NA	TRBV15	NA	TRBJ2-7	TGTGCCACCAGCCCCCACCCGGGCCAGGGATACGAGCAGTACTTC	CATSPHPGQGYEQYF
NA	TRBV28	NA	TRBJ1-1	TGTGCCAGCAGTTTGGGGATGGGGGCCCCCGCTTTCTTT	CASSLGMGAPAFF
NA	TRBV7-6	NA	TRBJ2-1	TGTGCCAGCAGCTTAGCGGGAGTTAAAAATGAGCAGTTCTTC	CASSLAGVKNEQFF
once	TRBV7-9	NA	TRBJ2-1	TGTGCCAGCGCGCCCCGTGTCTCCTACAATGAGCAGTTCTTC	CASAPRVSYNEQFF
NA	TRBV10-3	NA	TRBJ2-3	TGTGCCATCAGTGAAGGGCGGAACACAGATACGCAGTATTTT	CAISEGRNTDTQYF
once	TRBV19	TRBD2	TRBJ2-7	TGTGCCAGTAGTATAGGACTAGCGGGGGCCTACGAGCAGTACTTC	CASSIGLAGAYEQYF
NA	TRBV5-1	NA	TRBJ2-2	TGCGCCAGCAGCTTTTCGGCGGCTACGAACACCGGGGAGCTGTTTTTT	CASSFSAATNTGELFF
NA	TRBV2	TRBD2	TRBJ2-4	TGTGCCAGCAGCCAAAGGACTAGCGGAAACATTCAGTACTTC	CASSQRTSGNIQYF
NA	TRBV5-4	TRBD1	TRBJ1-4	TGTGCCAGCAGCGCGGGACAGGGAGTTGAAAAACTGTTTTTT	CASSAGQGVEKLFF
once	TRBV27	TRBD2	TRBJ2-1	TGTGCCACCTCAGCGGGAGTCTACAATGAGCAGTTCTTC	CATSAGVYNEQFF
once	TRBV12-5	NA	TRBJ1-1	TGTGCTAGTGGTTTGCCCCAGGGACTTGGGACTGAAGCTTTCTTT	CASGLPQGLGTEAFF
NA	TRBV6-5	NA	TRBJ2-3	TGTGCCAGCAGCCCCGCGGCTACCCGCACAGATACGCAGTATTTT	CASSPAATRTDTQYF
NA	TRBV28	NA	TRBJ1-2	TGTGCCAGCAGTAACTATGGCTACACCTTC	CASSNYGYTF
once	TRBV27	NA	TRBJ2-7	TGTGCCAGCAGTTCGGGGTCGAGGGGCTACGAGCAGTACTTC	CASSSGSRGYEQYF
NA	TRBV5-6	NA	TRBJ2-5	TGTGCCAGCAGCTTGGATAGTCCTGGAGAGACCCAGTACTTC	CASSLDSPGETQYF
NA	TRBV28	NA	TRBJ1-2	TGTGCCAGCAGTTCCGCGAGGAGTATGGAGGACTATGGCTACACCTTC	CASSSARSMEDYGYTF
NA	TRBV2	NA	TRBJ2-7	TGTGCCAGCATCCCACAGGCTACGTACGAGCAGTACTTC	CASIPQATYEQYF
NA	TRBV7-3	NA	TRBJ2-7	TGTGCCAGCAGCTTAATGGGCGGGGCTGCCTACGAGCAGTACTTC	CASSLMGGAAYEQYF
NA	TRBV7-9	TRBD1	TRBJ1-2	TGTGCCAGCAGCGACAATAACAGGGGGAACTATGGCTACACCTTC	CASSDNNRGNYGYTF
few	TRBV6-5	NA	TRBJ1-2	TGTGCCAGCAGTATGGGACACTCCTATGGCTACACCTTC	CASSMGHSYGYTF
once	TRBV11-1	TRBD1	TRBJ2-7	TGTGCCAGCAGCTATCCGACAGGGGGCAGCTACGAGCAGTACTTC	CASSYPTGGSYEQYF
NA	TRBV29-1	TRBD1	TRBJ2-2	TGCAGCGTTCGGATTGCCGGGACAGCGAACACCGGGGAGCTGTTTTTT	CSVRIAGTANTGELFF
NA	TRBV4-3	NA	TRBJ1-6	TGCGCCAGCAGCCAAGATAGGTCCGAGAGCTCCTATAATTCACCCCTCCACTTT	CASSQDRSESSYNSPLHF
NA	TRBV14	NA	TRBJ1-6	TGTGCCAGCAGCCTGACAGGCCTCTATAATTCACCCCTCCACTTT	CASSLTGLYNSPLHF
NA	TRBV19	NA	TRBJ1-1	TGTGCCAGTAGTACCTCAGATTACACTGAAGCTTTCTTT	CASSTSDYTEAFF
once	TRBV11-2	TRBD1	TRBJ2-7	TGTGCCAGCACCTCGACAGGGAGCTCCTACGAGCAGTACTTC	CASTSTGSSYEQYF
NA	TRBV7-2	NA	TRBJ1-1	TGTGCCAGCAGCTTAGATTGGGCTGAAGCTTTCTTT	CASSLDWAEAFF
NA	TRBV7-8	NA	TRBJ2-3	TGTGCCAGCAGCCCAAGACCGGGGTACACAGATACGCAGTATTTT	CASSPRPGYTDTQYF